This T cell receptor beta chain derives from a study of spatial heterogeneity in lung cancer. The V segment lost 0 bases and the J segment 4 bases; nucleotides outside the gene matches: 3. From germline, CDR1 is MNHEY and CDR2 SMNVEV (reference sequence). The length of the CDR3 is 15 residues. Noted time point: sample taken at primary tumor resection. A unique molecular identifier was carried by every single TCR cDNA molecule. TCRdb passed the 5' RACE reads through MiXCR, listing each CDR3 protein once. The sample consists of tens of thousands of distinct CDR3 sequences, about 5.2% of them appearing once.

The material was PBMCs, obtained at surgery. The sequence derives from a female donor with early-stage non-small cell lung cancer. This chain joins TRBV27 and TRBJ1-1; 9 bases align to TRBD1. The CDR3 DNA reads TGTGCCAGCAGTTTATCATGGACAGGGGCCACTGAAGCTTTCTTT. Translation: CASSLSWTGATEAFF.